The entry below gives a single T cell receptor beta chain sequence along with its context. Its target is unknown. The data derive from a study of cytomegalovirus exposure and HLA in healthy donors. Study in general: A prior study identified approximately 110 million unique TCR beta sequences from about 179 million T cells. Findings and limits, study-wide: Highly shared variants forming one cluster were likely a sequencing artifact. Certain indistinguishable V segments, among them TRBV6-2 and TRBV6-3, were excluded. Reportedly, fewer N-insertions than the approximately 600-donor mean appeared in an Asian-associated ancestry cluster in a later analysis.

Trimming cost V 10 bases and J 6 bases, with 18 bases left between them. Germline values: CDR1 MDHEN, CDR2 SYDVKM. CDR3 length equals 13 residues. PCR was performed using 60 Vbeta and 13 Jbeta primers. The data were produced by immunoSEQ multiplex PCR, yet TCRdb's version contains in-frame clones alone and is incomplete. The data contain more than 100,000 clones, approximately 87% of them singletons. This clonotype was obtained from a woman in her twenties or thirties in good health and CMV-seronegative. The gene calls are TRBV28 and TRBJ1-2; perhaps TRBD1 as D (5 bases). What was sequenced was PBMCs. The chain's CDR3 is CAITSGGEDGYTF. The CDR3 bases are TGTGCCATCACGAGTGGGGGGGAAGATGGCTACACCTTC.